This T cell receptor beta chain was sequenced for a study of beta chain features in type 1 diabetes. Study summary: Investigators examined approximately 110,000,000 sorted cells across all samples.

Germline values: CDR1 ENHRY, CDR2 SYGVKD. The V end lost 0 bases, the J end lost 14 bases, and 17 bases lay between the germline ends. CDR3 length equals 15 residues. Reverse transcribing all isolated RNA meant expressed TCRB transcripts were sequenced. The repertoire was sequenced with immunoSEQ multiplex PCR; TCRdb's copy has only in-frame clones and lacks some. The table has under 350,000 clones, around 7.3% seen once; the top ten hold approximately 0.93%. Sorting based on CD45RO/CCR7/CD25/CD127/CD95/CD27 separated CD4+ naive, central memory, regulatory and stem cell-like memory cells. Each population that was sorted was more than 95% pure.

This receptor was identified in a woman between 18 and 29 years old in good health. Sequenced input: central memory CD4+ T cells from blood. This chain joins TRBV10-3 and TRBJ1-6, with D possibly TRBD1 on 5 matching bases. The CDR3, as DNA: TGTGCCATCAGTGAGTCGCCGGGGGACCGGGGGGCCCTCCACTTT. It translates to CAISESPGDRGALHF.